Listed below are T cell receptor beta chains from one sample, sequenced in a study of T cell clusters in autoimmune cytopenias. TCRdb reprocessed the multiplex PCR reads and keeps a single row for each CDR3 protein, giving no DNA. In all, the sample yields 5,500 to 8,500 distinct CDR3 sequences. Sequenced: peripheral blood. The receptors were gathered from a human donor with an autoimmune cytopenia or autoimmune hepatitis (not recorded which). Each CDR3 is given with its conserved first and last residue. The order of the fields is clone size, J gene, V gene, CDR3 protein. Rows give clone size only sometimes, using once, few, many, or a class for an expanded clone.

clone size: medium-sized
J gene: TRBJ1-4
V gene: TRBV15
CDR3 protein: CATSRGNGLSKLFF

clone size: NA
J gene: TRBJ2-1
V gene: TRBV11-2
CDR3 protein: CASSFSGFNNEQFF

clone size: NA
J gene: TRBJ1-1
V gene: TRBV6-4
CDR3 protein: CASSDSSKGTEAFF

clone size: NA
J gene: TRBJ2-1
V gene: TRBV12-3/TRBV12-4
CDR3 protein: CASSRQGASEQFF

clone size: NA
J gene: TRBJ2-7
V gene: TRBV30
CDR3 protein: CAWSRQGGISYEQYF

clone size: NA
J gene: TRBJ1-2
V gene: TRBV30
CDR3 protein: CAWSLTRYGYTF

clone size: NA
J gene: TRBJ2-3
V gene: TRBV27
CDR3 protein: CASSRSTDTQYF

clone size: NA
J gene: TRBJ2-3
V gene: TRBV29-1
CDR3 protein: CSVEGGAAEDTQYF

clone size: NA
J gene: TRBJ2-4
V gene: TRBV5-5
CDR3 protein: CASSLGLAKNIQYF

clone size: NA
J gene: TRBJ1-2
V gene: TRBV6-5
CDR3 protein: CASSSADRGAFTF

clone size: NA
J gene: TRBJ1-5
V gene: TRBV6-1
CDR3 protein: CASGGQGYSNQPQHF

clone size: NA
J gene: TRBJ1-5
V gene: TRBV30
CDR3 protein: CAWSVTLYQPQHF

clone size: medium-sized
J gene: TRBJ2-5
V gene: TRBV5-4
CDR3 protein: CASSLYSGEETQYF

clone size: NA
J gene: TRBJ2-7
V gene: TRBV30
CDR3 protein: CAWRTQGSSYEQYF

clone size: NA
J gene: TRBJ2-2
V gene: TRBV12-3/TRBV12-4
CDR3 protein: CASSLDYSTGELFF

clone size: NA
J gene: TRBJ2-3
V gene: TRBV5-1
CDR3 protein: CASSLVGGDADTQYF

clone size: medium-sized
J gene: TRBJ2-3
V gene: TRBV27
CDR3 protein: CASSFTGRTTDTQYF

clone size: NA
J gene: TRBJ2-1
V gene: TRBV27
CDR3 protein: CASSFYVGSSYNEQFF

clone size: NA
J gene: TRBJ1-1
V gene: TRBV27
CDR3 protein: CASSLVRGTEAFF

clone size: NA
J gene: TRBJ2-5
V gene: TRBV12-3/TRBV12-4
CDR3 protein: CASSSPGQGVETQYF

clone size: NA
J gene: TRBJ2-1
V gene: TRBV6-1
CDR3 protein: CASSSPQTGTGGKYEQFF

clone size: NA
J gene: TRBJ2-5
V gene: TRBV5-4
CDR3 protein: CASSMEVQETQYF

clone size: medium-sized
J gene: TRBJ2-5
V gene: TRBV12-3/TRBV12-4
CDR3 protein: CASSYDGTEETQYF

clone size: NA
J gene: TRBJ2-7
V gene: TRBV15
CDR3 protein: CATSPPGTRSYEQYF

clone size: NA
J gene: TRBJ2-1
V gene: TRBV10-3
CDR3 protein: CASYQGERGEQFF

clone size: medium-sized
J gene: TRBJ1-2
V gene: TRBV11-1
CDR3 protein: CASSLRGNYGYTF

clone size: medium-sized
J gene: TRBJ2-3
V gene: TRBV6-5
CDR3 protein: CASSYSGTSTDTQYF